The source of this TCR beta chain is a study of OX40 agonist ivuxolimab in advanced cancers. Data came from immunoSEQ multiplex PCR; TCRdb stores just in-frame clones and leaves some out. The sample includes about 94,000 clones, about 90% seen only once; the top ten take 0.65% to 0.85%. In germline, CDR1 is MNHEY, CDR2 SVGAGI. CDR3 size: 14 residues. Trimming removed 6 bases from V and 9 bases from J; junction bases left unmatched: 13. This receptor was identified in an adult with an advanced solid tumor such as melanoma, head and neck, liver or kidney cancer. V usage is TRBV6-5 and J usage is TRBJ2-7; TRBD2 agrees at 8 bases. This material consisted of CD4+ or CD8+ T cells sorted from blood, taken in a trial of the OX40 agonist ivuxolimab. As DNA, the CDR3 is TGTGCCAGCAGGCTTAGCGGGACGGGCTGGGGGCAGTACTTC. Translating gives CASRLSGTGWGQYF.